The clone carrying this TCR beta chain was counted a single time. Its specificity is not known. The record originates from a study of T cell responses to AZD1222 COVID-19 vaccine. Whole-study findings and limits: None of the repertoires were sampled until the peak T cell response had passed.

The germline V gene encodes CDR1 SGHTA and CDR2 FQGNSA. The CDR3 contains 14 residues. The V gene lost 3 bases and the J gene lost 6 bases, with 15 bases spanning the gap. Using immunoSEQ multiplex PCR, the repertoire was profiled, and TCRdb retains in-frame clones only, with some absent. The sample holds about 130,000 clones, about 90% seen once. The receptor's source is an adult in good health. This sample comprised peripheral blood, obtained on day 0 of AZD1222 vaccination. The chain recombines TRBV7-2 with TRBJ2-7, with D unclear. The CDR3 DNA reads as TGTGCCAGCAGCTTTGGGGTAGGGTTTGGCGAGCAGTACTTC. It is translated as CASSFGVGFGEQYF.